Below, 20 T cell receptor beta chains from the same sample are listed, as sequenced in a study of blood T cell repertoires in COVID-19. Sequenced by immunoSEQ multiplex PCR; TCRdb stores in-frame clones only, minus some. The table includes about 70,000 clones, approximately 86% detected once. Sequences were obtained from peripheral blood. The receptors come from a woman in her sixties or seventies with acute or convalescent COVID-19.

The chain links TRBV5-4 to TRBJ2-7, with TRBD1 identical over 9 bases. With 4 bases clipped from V and 5 bases from J, the junction kept 10 bases outside the gene matches. This CDR3 has 15 residues. Germline CDR1 SGHNT, CDR2 YYREEE (reference sequence). Here the CDR3 reads CASSAGDRVSDEQYF. In nucleotides, the CDR3 is TGTGCCAGCAGCGCAGGGGACAGGGTAAGCGACGAGCAGTACTTC.

This sequence joins TRBV11-2 and TRBJ1-2; D not resolved. Trimming took off 4 bases at V and 5 bases at J, with 11 bases between the two ends. CDR1 SGHAT and CDR2 FQNNGV come from the germline V gene. CDR3 length: 13 residues. The CDR3 DNA is TGTGCCAGCAGCTACGACTCAAATTATGGCTACACCTTC. Protein sequence: CASSYDSNYGYTF.

The chain joins TRBV3-1 (or the pseudogene TRBV3-2) to TRBJ1-1; a weak D match, TRBD1 (5 bases). From germline, CDR1 is LGHDT and CDR2 YNNKEL (reference sequence). Between the trimmed V and J ends, which lost 4 bases and 1 base, there was a span of 13 bases. The CDR3 is made up of 15 amino acids. The CDR3 region is CASSPTGQPNTEAFF. CDR3 nucleotide sequence: TGTGCCAGCAGCCCGACTGGACAACCGAACACTGAAGCTTTCTTT.

This clone was found a few times. The gene calls are TRBV29-1 and TRBJ2-2; D uncertain. Trimming stripped 2 bases from V and 6 bases from J, with 4 bases between. Germline lookup yields CDR1 SQVTM and CDR2 ANQGSEA. This CDR3 region has 11 residues. CDR3 coding DNA: TGCAGCGTTGAATCTCCCGGGGAGCTGTTTTTT. This translates into CSVESPGELFF.

V and J are TRBV5-5 and TRBJ2-3; a possible D gene is TRBD1 (5 bases). Germline lookup yields CDR1 SGHKS and CDR2 YYEKEE (reference sequence). The ends were cut back, 3 bases at V and 0 bases at J, with 8 bases in the middle. There are 14 residues in the CDR3. CDR3 residues: CASSSTVSTDTQYF. Written as DNA, the CDR3 is TGTGCCAGCAGCTCGACAGTGAGCACAGATACGCAGTATTTT.

The V call is TRBV19, the J call TRBJ2-7; the match to TRBD1 covers 11 bases. V shed 5 bases, J shed 6 bases, and the junction held 3 bases outside the gene matches. The germline CDR1 and CDR2 sequences are LNHDA and SQIVND (reference sequence). The CDR3 spans 13 residues. CDR3 sequence reads: CASSFGTGGEQYF. CDR3 DNA sequence: TGTGCCAGTAGTTTCGGGACAGGGGGCGAGCAGTACTTC. The full variable domain, its missing parts supplied by reference TRBV19 and TRBJ2-7, is DGGITQSPKYLFRKEGQNVTLSCEQNLNHDAMYWYRQDPGQGLRLIYYSQIVNDFQKGDIAEGYSVSREKKESFPLTVTSAQKNPTAFYLCASSFGTGGEQYFGPGTRLTVT.

The chain recombines TRBV16 with TRBJ2-7; 8 bases fit TRBD1. Germline V lookup: CDR1 KGHSY, CDR2 FQNENV. V shed 1 base, J shed 5 bases, and the junction held 4 bases outside the gene matches. This CDR3 has 14 residues. CDR3 sequence (DNA): TGTGCCAGCAGCCAATTGGACAGGGACCACGAGCAGTACTTC. Amino acids: CASSQLDRDHEQYF.

The chain carries TRBV6-1 and TRBJ2-6; D remains ambiguous. Germline values: CDR1 MNHNS, CDR2 SASEGT. CDR3 length: 15 residues. Trimming pared 3 bases from V and 0 bases from J, leaving 6 bases between. The CDR3 coding sequence is TGTGCCAGCAGTGAGTCTAACTCTGGGGCCAACGTCCTGACTTTC. This translates into CASSESNSGANVLTF.

This chain connects TRBV6-5 to TRBJ1-2; 7 bases line up with TRBD1. The V gene's germline CDR1 is MNHEY and CDR2 SVGAGI. CDR3 length: 13 amino acids. The junction had 6 bases not matched to a gene; V was cut back by 5 bases and J by 6 bases. The CDR3 DNA follows: TGTGCCAGCAGTACCACCGGGACAGATGGCTACACCTTC. Protein sequence: CASSTTGTDGYTF.

This clone was observed a single time. This rearrangement joins TRBV6-5 to TRBJ1-5, with 8 bases identical to TRBD1. The CDR3 totals 13 residues. Losses at the gene ends were 6 bases for V and 4 bases for J; bases not matched to a gene: 2. Germline-derived CDR1 and CDR2 are MNHEY and SVGAGI. The CDR3, as DNA: TGTGCCAGCAGGGACAGGGAGAATCAGCCCCAGCATTTT. Its translation: CASRDRENQPQHF.

V usage is TRBV19 and J usage is TRBJ2-3, with TRBD2 matching over 8 bases. The V gene's germline CDR1 is LNHDA and CDR2 SQIVND (reference sequence). The CDR3 contains 15 residues. The trim removed 7 bases at V and 1 base at J, leaving 7 bases unmatched. The CDR3 here is CASTPGGARTDTQYF. CDR3 bases: TGTGCCAGTACCCCCGGGGGGGCCCGCACAGATACGCAGTATTTT.

This clone has a handful of counts. The genes are TRBV3-1 (or the pseudogene TRBV3-2) and TRBJ2-2, with 8 bases fitting TRBD2. Germline loops: CDR1 LGHDT, CDR2 YNNKEL (reference sequence). V was pared by 6 bases and J by 4 bases, with 7 bases of the junction left unmatched. The CDR3 spans 15 residues. CDR3 in amino acids: CASSPGTRGTGELFF. CDR3 DNA sequence: TGTGCCAGCAGTCCCGGGACTAGAGGCACCGGGGAGCTGTTTTTT.

The chain combines TRBV6-6 with TRBJ2-5, with 10 bases matching TRBD2. V shed 6 bases and J 0 bases; nucleotides not matched to a gene: 7. Germline V CDR1 and CDR2: MNHNY, SVGAGI (reference sequence). The CDR3 consists of 16 residues. CDR3 sequence: CASRRRTSGHQETQYF. In nucleotides, the CDR3 is TGTGCCAGCAGACGTCGGACTAGCGGACACCAAGAGACCCAGTACTTC.

The chain combines TRBV5-1 with TRBJ2-5; perhaps TRBD1 as D (5 bases). Trimming cost V 4 bases and J 0 bases, with 10 bases left between them. From germline, CDR1 is SGHRS and CDR2 YFSETQ. The CDR3 has 14 residues. This CDR3 reads CASSVTADQETQYF. The CDR3 DNA is TGCGCCAGCAGCGTGACAGCCGACCAAGAGACCCAGTACTTC.

The genes are TRBV10-3 and TRBJ2-5; the D gene is possibly TRBD2 (7 bases). This CDR3 contains 12 residues. V was shortened by 8 bases and J by 4 bases, with 11 bases between the two germline ends. CDR1 and CDR2 from the germline V gene are ENHRY and SYGVKD. The CDR3 nucleotides read TGTGCCATCGGGGGGGCCGGAGAGACCCAGTACTTC. As protein: CAIGGAGETQYF.

This clone was seen just once. The chain joins TRBV5-4 to TRBJ2-3; 7 bases agree with TRBD2. With V trimmed by 3 bases and J by 5 bases, 9 bases remained unmatched. The CDR3 length is 15 residues. The germline V gene encodes CDR1 SGHNT and CDR2 YYREEE (reference sequence). The CDR3 is CASSSAGVWLDTQYF. In DNA, the CDR3 is TGTGCCAGCAGCTCGGCGGGGGTTTGGTTAGATACGCAGTATTTT.

J is TRBJ2-3 and V is TRBV27, with D uncertain. This CDR3 contains 14 residues. Germline CDR1 MNHEY, CDR2 SMNVEV (reference sequence). Trimming took off 2 bases at V and 6 bases at J, with 12 bases between the two ends. The CDR3 DNA reads TGTGCCAGCAGTTTAGACTCCCTCCCGGATACGCAGTATTTT. It specifies CASSLDSLPDTQYF.

V usage is TRBV7-2 and J usage is TRBJ1-2; no clear D. From germline, CDR1 is SGHTA and CDR2 FQGNSA. Trimming removed 1 base from V and 5 bases from J, with 8 bases in between. The CDR3 is 13 amino acids. In nucleotides, the CDR3 is TGTGCCAGCAGCTTAGATCTCAGTTATGGCTACACCTTC. It yields the protein CASSLDLSYGYTF.

The chain is built from TRBV18 and TRBJ2-3; 11 bases line up with TRBD2. The V gene's germline CDR1 is KGHSH and CDR2 LQKENI. V shed 3 bases and J 3 bases; nucleotides not matched to a gene: 2. CDR3 length: 15 amino acids. The CDR3 here is CASSPLAGGTDTQYF. The CDR3 nucleotides are TGTGCCAGCTCACCGTTAGCGGGGGGGACAGATACGCAGTATTTT.

The V call is TRBV2, the J call TRBJ1-5; D gene uncertain. The CDR3 sequence is 14 residues long. V was pared by 3 bases and J by 6 bases, with 12 bases between. Germline-derived CDR1 and CDR2 are SNHLY and FYNNEI. The CDR3 nucleotides read TGTGCCAGCAGTGATTCGGGTGTGGTTCAGCCCCAGCATTTT. Translating gives CASSDSGVVQPQHF.